Presented here are 32 T cell receptor beta chains from one specimen sequenced in a study of T-cell reconstitution after alpha-beta-depleted transplantation in children. Preparation of the TCRbeta library was carried out with unique molecular identifiers. MiXCR, applied by TCRdb to the PCR reads, yields one record per CDR3 protein. The sample contains 500,000 to 750,000 distinct CDR3 sequences, over 20% of which appear only once. Sequences were derived from PBMCs, sampled before TCRalphabeta/CD19-depleted stem cell transplant. The receptors were sampled from a boy under three years old with Wiskott-Aldrich syndrome, due to receive a stem cell transplant.

In this sample, this clonotype turned up a few times. The DNA of the CDR3 is TGTGCCGGCAGACAGGGTATAGGCTACGAGCAGTACTTC. Its translation is CAGRQGIGYEQYF. The rearrangement joins TRBV10-3 to TRBJ2-7; 7 bases fit TRBD1. J gave up 3 bases and V 11 bases, and 10 bases lay outside the gene matches. The CDR3 loop spans 13 amino acids. In germline, CDR1 is ENHRY, CDR2 SYGVKD.

The rearrangement links TRBV4-2 to TRBJ2-1; 14 positions agree with TRBD2. The CDR3 contains 22 residues. In germline, CDR1 is LGHNA, CDR2 YNFKEQ. V shed 2 bases, J shed 6 bases, and the junction held 21 bases outside the gene matches. CDR3 DNA sequence: TGTGCCAGCAGCCAACTACTGGACAGTTCCCTAGGTGGGACTAGCGGGAGCAATGAGCAGTTCTTC. Protein: CASSQLLDSSLGGTSGSNEQFF.

The chain links TRBV20-1 to TRBJ2-7; D is unresolved. Trimming took off 0 bases at V and 5 bases at J, with 17 bases between the two ends. Per germline, CDR1 DFQATT and CDR2 SNEGSKA (reference sequence). The CDR3 is made up of 15 amino acids. The CDR3, as DNA: TGCAGTGCTAGAGATCCCAGGACGGCCAACCACGAGCAGTACTTC. It codes for CSARDPRTANHEQYF.

This clonotype was seen a few times. The V and J genes are TRBV20-1 and TRBJ2-3, with D possibly TRBD2 on 5 matching bases. Trimming stripped 2 bases from V and 1 base from J, with 10 bases between. Germline V lookup: CDR1 DFQATT, CDR2 SNEGSKA (reference sequence). This CDR3 contains 14 residues. The CDR3 DNA is TGCAGTGCTAGAAGGAGGCCCGGCACAGATACGCAGTATTTT. Amino acids: CSARRRPGTDTQYF.

As regards this clonotype: Compared with germline, one end of the junction differs, possibly owing to a read error. As DNA, the CDR3 is TGTGCCAGCAGTTTAATCGGCTCCTACGAGCAGTACTTC. The encoded protein is CASSLIGSYEQYF. V and J are TRBV5-1 and TRBJ2-7; no clear D. The length of the CDR3 is 13 residues. Germline values: CDR1 SGHRS, CDR2 YFSETQ.

This clonotype was picked up a small number of times. The rearrangement links TRBV2 to TRBJ2-7, with D perhaps TRBD1 or TRBD2 (5 bases each). This CDR3 is 13 amino acids long. Trimming took 5 bases from V and 4 from J, leaving 12 bases between them. Germline V gene sequence: CDR1 SNHLY, CDR2 FYNNEI. The CDR3 protein is CASSRDLGYEQYF. DNA for the CDR3: TGTGCCAGCAGTAGGGACCTGGGGTACGAGCAGTACTTC.

This clonotype was detected a few times. The rearrangement links TRBV25-1 to TRBJ2-3; D is undetermined. V was trimmed by 4 bases and J by 2 bases, leaving 4 bases between them. Looked up from germline, CDR1 is MGHDK and CDR2 is SYGVNS. CDR3 length: 12 amino acids. For the CDR3, the DNA is TGTGCCAGCAGTGTTACCACAGATACGCAGTATTTT. This sequence encodes CASSVTTDTQYF. The full variable domain, with the rest looked up from reference TRBV25-1 and TRBJ2-3, is EADIYQTPRYLVIGTGKKITLECSQTMGHDKMYWYQQDPGMELHLIHYSYGVNSTEKGDLSSESTVSRIRTEHFPLTLESARPSHTSQYLCASSVTTDTQYFGPGTRLTVL.

The sample holds a few counts of this clonotype. J is TRBJ2-5 and V is TRBV29-1; the D is unclear. CDR1 is SQVTM and CDR2 is ANQGSEA in the germline V gene. V was trimmed by 3 bases and J by 4 bases, leaving 9 bases between them. The CDR3 loop spans 12 amino acids. The CDR3, as DNA: TGCAGCGTTGACCAGAACCGAGAGACCCAGTACTTC. Its translation: CSVDQNRETQYF.

This clonotype was seen only a few times. This chain connects TRBV20-1 to TRBJ2-3; D possibly corresponds to TRBD1 (6 bases). The germline CDR1 and CDR2 sequences are DFQATT and SNEGSKA (reference sequence). The CDR3 extends over 12 amino acids. V was trimmed by 7 bases and J by 2 bases, leaving 10 bases between them. The chain's CDR3 is CSVQGFTDTQYF. The CDR3 nucleotides are TGCAGTGTACAGGGTTTCACAGATACGCAGTATTTT.

The chain is built from TRBV7-2 and TRBJ1-1; weak D call: TRBD1 (5 bases). CDR1 is SGHTA and CDR2 is FQGNSA in the germline V gene. Trimming stripped 4 bases from V and 4 bases from J, with 19 bases between. The CDR3 runs 16 residues. In DNA form, the CDR3 reads TGTGCCAGCAGCTCCTGGCAGGGAGGAAGGAGCACTGAAGCTTTCTTT. Translation gives CASSSWQGGRSTEAFF. Full variable domain (outside the CDR3, taken from reference TRBV7-2 and TRBJ1-1): GAGVSQSPSNKVTEKGKDVELRCDPISGHTALYWYRQSLGQGLEFLIYFQGNSAPDKSGLPSDRFSAERTGGSVSTLTIQRTQQEDSAVYLCASSSWQGGRSTEAFFGQGTRLTVV.

This clonotype was found a few times. This chain links TRBV20-1 with TRBJ2-3; tentatively, D is TRBD2 (5 bases). Trimming removed 0 bases from V and 6 bases from J, with 16 bases in between. Germline V gives CDR1 DFQATT, CDR2 SNEGSKA (reference sequence). The CDR3 is 15 residues long. CDR3 DNA: TGCAGTGCTAGAGATATAGGCGGGCCTTTGGATACGCAGTATTTT. This sequence encodes CSARDIGGPLDTQYF.

The V call is TRBV20-1, the J call TRBJ2-3, with 7 positions matching TRBD2. The germline V gene encodes CDR1 DFQATT and CDR2 SNEGSKA (reference sequence). The CDR3 length is 13 residues. Trimming at V came to 6 bases and at J to 3 bases, leaving 6 bases not matched to a gene. CDR3 amino acids: CSAPGRRTDTQYF. DNA for the CDR3: TGCAGTGCCCCCGGGAGGAGGACAGATACGCAGTATTTT.

The chain links TRBV24-1 to TRBJ1-5; TRBD1 agrees at 10 bases. This CDR3 is built from 16 residues. Germline V CDR1 and CDR2: KGHDR, SFDVKD. The V segment lost 9 bases and the J segment 2 bases; nucleotides outside the gene matches: 9. The CDR3 nucleotides read TGTGCCACCCAGAGACAGGGGGCAGGTGGCAATCAGCCCCAGCATTTT. Residues: CATQRQGAGGNQPQHF.

In regard to this clonotype: One end of the junction does not line up with germline, which may come from a read error. The rearrangement links TRBV5-1 to TRBJ2-4; D perhaps matches TRBD2 (5 bases). The V gene's germline CDR1 is SGHRS and CDR2 YFSETQ. This CDR3 spans 14 amino acids. The CDR3 DNA reads as TGCGCCAGCAGCTTGGCCCTAGCCAAAAACAGTCAGTACTTC. Protein product: CASSLALAKNSQYF.

This rearrangement joins TRBV6-2 or TRBV6-3 to TRBJ2-1, with unresolved D. Trimming cost V 9 bases and J 0 bases, with 12 bases left between them. This CDR3 has 14 residues. Germline V gives CDR1 MNHEY, CDR2 SVGEGT. The CDR3 protein is CASRTATSYNEQFF. For the CDR3, the DNA is TGTGCCAGTAGGACCGCTACCTCCTACAATGAGCAGTTCTTC.

This chain uses TRBV27 with TRBJ2-2, with D perhaps matching TRBD1 (5 bases). In germline, CDR1 is MNHEY, CDR2 SMNVEV (reference sequence). The CDR3 totals 16 residues. V shed 10 bases and J shed 4 bases, with 22 bases lying between them. The CDR3: CATSQAGQGPTGELFF. Here the CDR3 DNA reads TGTGCCACCTCCCAGGCCGGCCAGGGTCCCACCGGGGAGCTGTTTTTT.

The sample holds a few counts of this clonotype. The chain combines TRBV20-1 with TRBJ2-5; D not certain. The V gene's germline CDR1 is DFQATT and CDR2 SNEGSKA (reference sequence). The CDR3 sequence is 12 residues long. Trimming removed 4 bases from V and 4 bases from J, with 10 bases in between. The CDR3 sequence: CSAIGEVETQYF. The CDR3 DNA reads TGCAGTGCTATCGGCGAGGTAGAGACCCAGTACTTC.

This sequence joins TRBV7-9 and TRBJ2-1; D not certain. Germline CDR1 reads SEHNR; CDR2 reads FQNEAQ (reference sequence). The CDR3 contains 12 residues. V was trimmed by 3 bases and J by 9 bases, leaving 9 bases between them. The CDR3 DNA reads as TGTGCCAGCAGCTTGAAGTGGGGTGAGCAGTTCTTC. It specifies CASSLKWGEQFF.

The chain links TRBV7-9 to TRBJ1-1; D is perhaps TRBD1 (5 bases). The CDR3 is made up of 15 amino acids. Trimming removed 5 bases at V and 1 base at J, with 14 bases between. Germline CDR1 is SEHNR and CDR2 is FQNEAQ (reference sequence). In DNA, the CDR3 is TGTGCCAGCAGCGCGCCCCTCGGGACGAACACTGAAGCTTTCTTT. It codes for CASSAPLGTNTEAFF.

This clonotype was found many times. V usage is TRBV5-1 and J usage is TRBJ1-6; 8 nucleotides match TRBD1. The CDR3 totals 16 residues. With V trimmed by 4 bases and J by 5 bases, 8 bases remained unmatched. The germline V gene has CDR1 SGHRS and CDR2 YFSETQ. The CDR3, as DNA: TGCGCCAGCAGCCTCCAACCGGGACAGGATAATTCACCCCTCCACTTT. Its protein is CASSLQPGQDNSPLHF.

This chain joins TRBV4-2 and TRBJ2-5, with D hard to call. Trimming took off 3 bases at V and 2 bases at J, with 13 bases between the two ends. The CDR3 extends over 15 amino acids. Germline assignment: CDR1 LGHNA and CDR2 YNFKEQ. The CDR3 region is CASSHHLKFQETQYF. Written as DNA, the CDR3 is TGTGCCAGCAGCCATCACCTTAAATTTCAAGAGACCCAGTACTTC.

V usage is TRBV5-1 and J usage is TRBJ2-1, with no clear D. This CDR3 contains 14 residues. The germline CDR1 and CDR2 sequences are SGHRS and YFSETQ. V dropped 6 bases and J dropped 7 bases, with 17 bases sitting between them. The CDR3 region has the DNA TGCGCCAGCATCATGGATCCCGCTGGAAATGAGCAGTTCTTC. This encodes CASIMDPAGNEQFF.

The rearrangement links TRBV9 to TRBJ2-5, with TRBD2 matching over 11 bases. V shed 0 bases, J shed 0 bases, and the junction held 4 bases outside the gene matches. Germline V gives CDR1 SGDLS, CDR2 YYNGEE. The CDR3 loop spans 17 amino acids. Here the CDR3 reads CASSVAASGGYQETQYF. The CDR3 DNA sequence: TGTGCCAGCAGCGTAGCAGCTAGCGGGGGGTACCAAGAGACCCAGTACTTC.

V is TRBV27 and J is TRBJ2-3; TRBD2 matches at 8 bases. The ends lost 5 bases at V and 5 bases at J; junction bases unmatched: 12. Looked up from germline, CDR1 is MNHEY and CDR2 is SMNVEV (reference sequence). The CDR3 totals 16 residues. This chain's CDR3 is CASSKILAGWRDTQYF. CDR3 in DNA: TGTGCCAGCAGTAAGATTTTAGCGGGATGGAGAGATACGCAGTATTTT.

The chain is built from TRBV3-1 and TRBJ2-4; 12 positions match TRBD2. V lost 1 base, J lost 0 bases, and 7 bases stayed unmatched. Germline loops: CDR1 LGHDT, CDR2 YNNKEL (reference sequence). The CDR3 covers 19 residues. In DNA form, the CDR3 reads TGTGCCAGCAGCCAAGTGGCTAGCGGGAGGGGGGTAGCCAAAAACATTCAGTACTTC. Translating gives CASSQVASGRGVAKNIQYF.

The CDR3 nucleotides are TGTGCCAGCTCACCACAAGTATTCCTAGCGGGAGTTTCCGGGGAGCTGTTTTTT. This sequence encodes CASSPQVFLAGVSGELFF. The V gene is TRBV18, the J gene TRBJ2-2; 10 bases align to TRBD2. CDR1 and CDR2 (germline): KGHSH, LQKENI. V trimming: 1 base; J trimming: 6 bases; junction bases outside the gene matches: 11. There are 18 residues in the CDR3.

The chain has TRBV6-5 and TRBJ2-7; 8 bases are a match to TRBD1. CDR3 length equals 15 residues. Germline V gives CDR1 MNHEY, CDR2 SVGAGI. The trim removed 2 bases at V and 1 base at J, leaving 4 bases unmatched. The CDR3: CASSYRWTGSYEQYF. DNA for the CDR3: TGTGCCAGCAGTTACCGTTGGACAGGGTCCTACGAGCAGTACTTC.

The rearrangement uses TRBV20-1 and TRBJ2-1, with D hard to call. This CDR3 is built from 13 residues. CDR1 is DFQATT, CDR2 SNEGSKA, per germline (reference sequence). Trimming shortened V by 6 bases and J by 3 bases, and 12 bases separated the two germline ends. The CDR3 spells CSATRLLYNEQFF. The CDR3 DNA follows: TGCAGTGCAACCCGACTCCTCTACAATGAGCAGTTCTTC.

The chain uses TRBV12-3 or TRBV12-4 and TRBJ2-1, with TRBD2 as a possible D gene (6 bases). The CDR3 consists of 16 residues. V lost 0 bases and J lost 4, with 13 bases in between. The chain's CDR3 is CASSLALALEYNEQFF. The CDR3, as DNA: TGTGCCAGCAGTTTAGCCCTAGCGCTAGAATACAATGAGCAGTTCTTC.

V and J are TRBV20-1 and TRBJ2-7; perhaps TRBD2 as D (6 bases). Germline V gives CDR1 DFQATT, CDR2 SNEGSKA (reference sequence). The CDR3 extends over 12 amino acids. Trimming cost V 6 bases and J 3 bases, with 12 bases left between them. The CDR3 protein is CSAPRDFYEQYF. Written as DNA, the CDR3 is TGCAGTGCCCCTAGGGACTTCTACGAGCAGTACTTC.

The V call is TRBV3-1, the J call TRBJ2-1, with TRBD2 as a possible D gene (6 bases). Looked up from germline, CDR1 is LGHDT and CDR2 is YNNKEL (reference sequence). V was trimmed by 3 bases and J by 4 bases, leaving 13 bases between them. There are 15 residues in the CDR3. CDR3 nucleotide sequence: TGTGCCAGCAGCCAGATTAGCGGAATGTACAATGAGCAGTTCTTC. Translation: CASSQISGMYNEQFF.

The chain has TRBV5-1 and TRBJ2-5; 9 bases align to TRBD2. V trimming: 5 bases; J trimming: 4 bases; junction bases outside the gene matches: 9. This CDR3 spans 15 amino acids. Per the germline V gene, CDR1 is SGHRS and CDR2 is YFSETQ. The CDR3 DNA reads TGCGCCAGCAGGGTAGCGGGAGTGTCGGGAGAGACCCAGTACTTC. Amino acid sequence: CASRVAGVSGETQYF.